The T cell receptor beta chain under discussion was sequenced for a study of T-cell memory formation after mild COVID-19 (dated by TCRdb to about 2021). Turning to the overall study: TCR sequence clusters from the two donors were largely donor specific. T-cell clones expanding and contracting after mild COVID-19 in a couple of donors were tracked by longitudinal TCRalpha and TCRbeta repertoire sequencing. Two young, previously healthy adult volunteers made up the cohort, one male and one female. Overall results and qualifications from the work: From day 15 to 85, contracting clones showed balanced CD4/CD8 phenotypes, whereas a second wave of clones that expanded from day 15 to 37 leaned towards CD4+. Whether the second-wave clones peaking on day 37 were SARS-CoV-2 specific was not confirmed. Contracting CD4+ clones appeared mostly in the CM and EM memory subsets, whereas CD8+ clones were enriched in EMRA. Only a couple of mild cases were covered by the study, and larger cohorts that include severe cases with pre-infection samples were considered necessary. Some responding clones were detected in pre-infection memory, which suggested that pre-existing cross-reactive memory T cells had joined the SARS-CoV-2 response.

This clonotype was found a few times. It has no known antigen specificity. There are no base qualities to consult, and no much larger clone falls within one base. This sample was sequenced with an Illumina NovaSeq 6000. TCRalpha and TCRbeta cDNA libraries were constructed by 5'RACE with constant-segment primers, with sample barcodes and unique molecular identifiers being introduced. RNA was extracted from every sample with Trizol reagent. The libraries were amplified in two PCR steps, and the second step added a second sample barcode and Illumina TruSeq adapters. Sequencing of libraries was performed on an Illumina NovaSeq with 2 x 150 bp paired-end reads. The original pipeline was this. Demultiplexing of reads and collapsing into UMI-guided consensus sequences were performed with migec v1.2.7. Using mixcr v2.1.11, UMI consensuses were aligned to TRA and TRB V and J templates and then assembled into clonotypes. A clonotype was counted as expanded or contracted only if both edgeR and NoisET called the change significant, with noise models trained on biological replicates. edgeR calls used a false discovery rate-adjusted p below 0.01 and a log2 fold-change threshold of 1. As an exploratory analysis of dynamics, max-normalized trajectories of the 1000 most abundant clonotypes were examined by PCA with hierarchical clustering. Separately sequenced CD4+ and CD8+ repertoires were used to assign the CD4 or CD8 phenotype of responding clones. In-frame beta chains were kept once TCRdb had trimmed the public reads at Q25 with fastp and called clones with MiXCR. CDR3 protein sequences are deduplicated, and each keeps its most common genes and DNA. The V and J calls follow TCRdb's processing rather than the paper's. Present in this sample are roughly 200,000 distinct CDR3 sequences, 16% of which were seen just once. The top ten constitute more than 2% of the sample.

PBMCs were isolated by Ficoll-Paque density gradient centrifugation. CDR1 SGHRS and CDR2 YFSETQ are derived from the germline V gene. For this chain, trimming is 4 bases at the V end and 4 bases at the J end, and the number of junction bases without a gene match is 9. The CDR3, from cysteine to phenylalanine, totals 15 residues. Solely the CDR3 DNA is kept, with 45 bases framed from the first base. The chain joins TRBV5-1 to TRBJ2-7; the junction holds 9 bases that match TRBD2. Sequencing was performed on PBMCs or a T cell subset sorted from them (not recorded which). The source of this sequence is an adult woman who had mild COVID-19 (a few samples of this study predate the infection). The sample titles of this study are shuffled in the database, so cell type and time point are left out; the donor was told from shared clones. The nucleotide sequence reads as follows: TGCGCCAGCAGCGAGAGTAGCGGGAGTTGGTACGAGCAGTACTTC. The translation is CASSESSGSWYEQYF.